A single sample gave rise to the 25 T cell receptor beta chains below, sequenced in a study of regulatory T cells in long-lasting Graves disease. As to time point: newly diagnosed GD, antithyroid drugs for less than 3 months. PBMC-derived RNA was used for the TCR library. Relying on iRepertoire HTBI primers and Arm-PCR of CDR3 regions, the team built TCR beta libraries. TCRdb itself ran the multiplex PCR reads through MiXCR, one entry per CDR3 protein. This repertoire shows around 400,000 distinct CDR3 sequences, 15% found once; its top ten account for about 8.2%. These data were also reused for a study on T cells in Graves' hyperthyroidism and ophthalmopathy.

Here the sequenced sample was peripheral blood mononuclear cells (PBMCs), taken at new diagnosis, from a patient treated with antithyroid drugs. The receptors were gathered from a woman in her forties with Graves disease.

This clonotype was counted a few times. The chain is built from TRBV10-2 and TRBJ1-5; D uncertain. Trimming removed 3 bases from V and 4 bases from J, with 7 bases in between. Germline assignment: CDR1 WSHSY and CDR2 SAAADI. The CDR3 is 13 amino acids. CDR3 sequence: CASSDTDNQPQHF. The CDR3, as DNA: TGCGCCAGCAGTGACACCGATAATCAGCCCCAGCATTTT.

Details on this clonotype: The conserved phenylalanine or tryptophan normally closing the CDR3 is absent here, so this likely arose from a read error. This chain connects TRBV11-3 to TRBJ2-1, with D perhaps TRBD1 (6 bases). CDR3 size: 12 residues. The V gene lost 5 bases and the J gene lost 9 bases, with 11 bases spanning the gap. Germline CDR1 SGHNT, CDR2 YENEEA. The CDR3 sequence: CASSTGNGEQFL. The CDR3, as DNA: TGTGCCAGCAGCACAGGGAACGGTGAGCAGTTCTTG.

In this sample, this clonotype turned up many times. V is TRBV12-3 or TRBV12-4 and J is TRBJ2-3, with 10 bases that match TRBD1. There are 15 residues in the CDR3. Trimming cost V 5 bases and J 5 bases; bases outside gene matches: 7. The CDR3 DNA follows: TGTGCCAGCAGTCCCACCGGGACAGGGGAAGATACGCAGTATTTT. This encodes CASSPTGTGEDTQYF.

This clonotype was counted ten times or more. The chain uses TRBV9 and TRBJ2-1; 16 bases map to TRBD2. The CDR3 runs to 16 residues. Germline loops: CDR1 SGDLS, CDR2 YYNGEE. V lost 3 bases, J lost 9 bases, and 6 bases stayed unmatched. Written as DNA, the CDR3 is TGTGCCAGCAGCGGCACGGGACTAGCGGGAGGGGGTGAGCAGTTCTTC. Translation gives CASSGTGLAGGGEQFF.

The chain recombines TRBV9 with TRBJ2-3; D remains ambiguous. The CDR3 covers 15 residues. From germline, CDR1 is SGDLS and CDR2 YYNGEE. The V gene lost 0 bases and the J gene lost 3 bases, with 11 bases spanning the gap. The CDR3 region has the DNA TGTGCCAGCAGCGTAGATGGCGGAAGGACAGATACGCAGTATTTT. Its protein is CASSVDGGRTDTQYF.

The chain couples TRBV28 to TRBJ2-7, with unresolved D. The CDR3 is 15 residues long. Germline values: CDR1 MDHEN, CDR2 SYDVKM. The V end was cut by 3 bases, the J end by 3 bases, with 15 bases between. The CDR3, as DNA: TGTGCCAGCAGTTTTGCCGACTCCACCGGCTACGAGCAGTACTTC. It specifies CASSFADSTGYEQYF.

This clonotype occurred a few times. The rearrangement links TRBV5-1 to TRBJ2-5; 7 bases match TRBD1. With 4 bases clipped from V and 2 bases from J, the junction kept 8 bases outside the gene matches. Per the germline V gene, CDR1 is SGHRS and CDR2 is YFSETQ. The CDR3 has 15 amino acids. CDR3 residues: CASSPRDSFQETQYF. CDR3 nucleotides: TGCGCCAGCAGCCCCCGGGACAGTTTTCAAGAGACCCAGTACTTC.

A note on this clonotype: At one boundary the junction diverges from the germline segment, which might be a read error. The J gene is TRBJ2-1, the V gene TRBV11-2; 11 bases are shared with TRBD1. This CDR3 is built from 17 residues. Per germline, CDR1 SGHAT and CDR2 FQNNGV. CDR3 protein: CASSPPLGQGGYNKQFF. The CDR3 coding sequence is TGTGCCAGCAGCCCTCCCCTGGGACAGGGGGGTTACAATAAGCAGTTCTTC. The variable domain in full, with the rest retrieved from reference TRBV11-2 and TRBJ2-1, is EAGVAQSPRYKIIEKRQSVAFWCNPISGHATLYWYQQILGQGPKLLIQFQNNGVVDDSQLPKDRFSAERLKGVDSTLKIQPAKLEDSAVYLCASSPPLGQGGYNKQFFGPGTRLTVL.

Note on this clonotype: A clone one base away is much larger, so this may be a read error. The chain links TRBV6-2 or TRBV6-3 to TRBJ2-1; possible D gene TRBD1, 6 bases. The V gene's germline CDR1 is MNHEY and CDR2 SVGEGT. The CDR3 loop spans 14 amino acids. The CDR3 is CVSSYLAGQTEQFF. Here the CDR3 DNA reads TGTGTCAGCAGTTACTTAGCCGGACAGACTGAGCAGTTCTTC.

The chain carries TRBV20-1 and TRBJ1-1, with no clear D. The CDR3 is 11 amino acids. V lost 6 bases and J 9 bases, leaving 14 bases between the germline ends. Germline CDR1 DFQATT, CDR2 SNEGSKA (reference sequence). CDR3 region: CSALTRAQAFF. The CDR3 region has the DNA TGCAGTGCCTTGACCCGAGCACAAGCTTTCTTT.

The sample holds a few counts of this clonotype. This chain links TRBV5-1 with TRBJ2-7, with 14 bases lining up with TRBD2. J was trimmed by 0 bases and V by 4 bases; bases with no gene match: 9. The CDR3 runs to 18 residues. Germline V gene sequence: CDR1 SGHRS, CDR2 YFSETQ. CDR3 nucleotides: TGCGCCAGCAGCGTGGGACTAGCGGGAGTCCCCACCTCCTACGAGCAGTACTTC. Translated, it gives CASSVGLAGVPTSYEQYF.

This clonotype was detected ten times or more. The chain links TRBV12-5 to TRBJ1-6; maybe TRBD1 (6 bases). The CDR3 totals 15 residues. V lost 1 base to trimming and J lost 4 bases, with 8 bases between them. Germline lookup yields CDR1 LGHNT and CDR2 FRNRAP. The CDR3 region has the DNA TGTGCTAGTGGTTTGGGGACAGTTTATAATTCACCCCTCCACTTT. Translating gives CASGLGTVYNSPLHF.

The rearrangement uses TRBV11-2 and TRBJ2-5, with 7 bases matching TRBD2. The CDR3 has 15 amino acids. V lost 1 base, J lost 4 bases, and 6 bases stayed unmatched. The germline V gene has CDR1 SGHAT and CDR2 FQNNGV. The CDR3 region is CASSLGGGVRETQYF. In DNA form, the CDR3 reads TGTGCCAGCAGCTTAGGGGGGGGAGTTCGAGAGACCCAGTACTTC. The full variable domain, completed using reference TRBV11-2 and TRBJ2-5, is EAGVAQSPRYKIIEKRQSVAFWCNPISGHATLYWYQQILGQGPKLLIQFQNNGVVDDSQLPKDRFSAERLKGVDSTLKIQPAKLEDSAVYLCASSLGGGVRETQYFGPGTRLLVL.

This clonotype occurred many times. The chain couples TRBV13 to TRBJ2-7, with TRBD2 identical over 8 bases. Germline V CDR1 and CDR2: PRHDT, FYEKMQ (reference sequence). Germline trimming cut 5 bases from V and 3 bases from J; bases unmatched to any gene: 9. This CDR3 spans 15 amino acids. CDR3 nucleotide sequence: TGTGCCAGCAGCCGGACAAAAGCGGGAGTCTACGAGCAGTACTTC. Its protein is CASSRTKAGVYEQYF.

This clonotype was observed many times. The chain has TRBV11-2 and TRBJ2-2, with D tentatively TRBD1 (6 bases). The CDR3 consists of 15 residues. V lost 4 bases and J 5 bases, leaving 14 bases between the germline ends. The V gene's germline CDR1 is SGHAT and CDR2 FQNNGV. CDR3 in DNA: TGTGCCAGCAGCTCTGCAGGGGTGGGGACCGGGGAGCTGTTTTTT. It translates to CASSSAGVGTGELFF.

There are a few counts of this clonotype. This chain connects TRBV28 to TRBJ2-1, with a tentative D call TRBD2 (6 bases). This CDR3 comprises 14 residues. CDR1 and CDR2 (germline): MDHEN, SYDVKM. The CDR3 bases are TGTGCTCATTGGAAGGAGGGATTATACAATGAGCAGTTCTTC. Amino acid sequence: CAHWKEGLYNEQFF.

This clonotype was found many times. The chain recombines TRBV5-6 with TRBJ1-6; weak D call: TRBD1 (5 bases). The V gene's germline CDR1 is SGHDT and CDR2 YYEEEE. V was shortened by 4 bases and J by 10 bases, with 12 bases between the two germline ends. This CDR3 contains 13 residues. The CDR3 sequence is CASSPSEGSPLHF. As DNA, the CDR3 is TGTGCCAGCAGCCCGAGCGAGGGGTCACCCCTCCACTTT.

There are many counts of this clonotype. This rearrangement joins TRBV20-1 to TRBJ1-2; D unresolved. V gave up 5 bases and J gave up 8 bases, with 15 bases separating them. Germline V gene sequence: CDR1 DFQATT, CDR2 SNEGSKA (reference sequence). The CDR3 extends over 12 amino acids. CDR3 amino acids: CSAAMGRDGYTF. CDR3 DNA sequence: TGCAGTGCTGCGATGGGTAGAGACGGCTACACCTTC.

About this clonotype itself: It may be a read error: a sequence one base away is much more abundant. The chain links TRBV29-1 to TRBJ2-7, with D possibly being TRBD1 (6 bases). The V end was cut by 5 bases, the J end by 5 bases, with 16 bases between. CDR1 is SQVTM and CDR2 is ANQGSEA in the germline V gene. This CDR3 comprises 13 residues. As DNA, the CDR3 is TGCAGCGTTTGGGGACATGGAACCCACGAGCAGTACTTC. This codes for CSVWGHGTHEQYF.

The V call is TRBV7-9, the J call TRBJ2-1, with 10 positions matching TRBD2. CDR1 SEHNR and CDR2 FQNEAQ come from the germline V gene (reference sequence). V dropped 5 bases and J dropped 0; count of bases not matched to a gene: 7. The CDR3 extends over 17 amino acids. This CDR3 reads CASSQGLAESSYNEQFF. Written as DNA, the CDR3 is TGTGCCAGCAGCCAAGGACTAGCGGAAAGCTCCTACAATGAGCAGTTCTTC.

In the case of this clonotype: A far larger clone is just one base off, so this is likely a read error. This rearrangement joins TRBV28 to TRBJ2-5, with 8 positions matching TRBD2. The CDR3 runs 15 residues. From germline, CDR1 is MDHEN and CDR2 SYDVKM. V shed 3 bases and J 5 bases; nucleotides not matched to a gene: 8. The CDR3 region has the DNA TGTGCCAGCAGTTTGTGGACTAGCCCCAGGGAGACCCAGTACTTC. Protein product: CASSLWTSPRETQYF.

This clonotype was recorded many times. J is TRBJ1-1 and V is TRBV20-1; no firm D call. Germline V lookup: CDR1 DFQATT, CDR2 SNEGSKA (reference sequence). The V and J ends lost 3 bases and 2 bases respectively, with 4 bases between them. The CDR3 spans 11 residues. The CDR3 is CSASSNTEAFF. DNA for the CDR3: TGCAGTGCTAGTTCAAACACTGAAGCTTTCTTT.

As for this clonotype: A read error may account for a junction end that differs from germline. The rearrangement links TRBV28 to TRBJ1-4; D not resolved. CDR3 length: 12 amino acids. The germline gives CDR1 MDHEN, CDR2 SYDVKM. The CDR3 DNA follows: TGCGCCACCGGGTTGGTTAATGAAAAACTGTTTTTT. Translated: CATGLVNEKLFF.

The rearrangement joins TRBV20-1 to TRBJ1-1; 10 positions match TRBD1. Trimming took 0 bases from V and 5 from J; bases not matched to a gene: 3. Germline-derived CDR1 and CDR2 are DFQATT and SNEGSKA (reference sequence). The CDR3 has 14 residues. CDR3 protein: CSARDGTGVTEAFF. CDR3 bases: TGCAGTGCTAGAGATGGGACAGGGGTAACTGAAGCTTTCTTT.

This clonotype was detected ten times or more. The chain is built from TRBV27 and TRBJ2-1; 11 bases are a match to TRBD2. Unmatched junction bases numbered 14, after V lost 4 bases and J lost 0 bases. The CDR3 runs 20 residues. Germline assignment: CDR1 MNHEY and CDR2 SMNVEV (reference sequence). The CDR3 here is CASSSPRSGRADSSYNEQFF. CDR3 sequence (DNA): TGTGCCAGCAGTTCCCCCCGTAGCGGGAGGGCCGACAGCTCCTACAATGAGCAGTTCTTC.